The present TCR beta chain was sequenced within a study of blood T cell repertoires in COVID-19. At the level of the study: Sites in the United States, Italy and Spain provided acute and convalescent COVID-19 samples. T cells, B-cell-depleted T cells, or PBMCs provided the cDNA or gDNA that served as material.

Original processing methods: Amplification with reference gene primers provided the estimates of nucleated cell counts. Profiled with immunoSEQ multiplex PCR; TCRdb holds only in-frame clones, not every one. From that table come the V and J calls and clone size; the DNA was used to work out D and trimming. Among under 150,000 clones listed, roughly 79% were seen once. CDR1 KGHSH and CDR2 LQKENI come from the germline V gene. There are 13 residues in the CDR3. V shed 3 bases and J shed 6 bases, with 12 bases lying between them. This sequence was found in a human donor with acute or convalescent COVID-19. The donor label of this sample is uncertain. The gene calls are TRBV18 and TRBJ2-7; D gene uncertain. Specimen: peripheral blood. CDR3 in DNA: TGTGCCAGCTCACCGGGCGCCTCTGGCGAGCAGTACTTC. This translates into CASSPGASGEQYF.